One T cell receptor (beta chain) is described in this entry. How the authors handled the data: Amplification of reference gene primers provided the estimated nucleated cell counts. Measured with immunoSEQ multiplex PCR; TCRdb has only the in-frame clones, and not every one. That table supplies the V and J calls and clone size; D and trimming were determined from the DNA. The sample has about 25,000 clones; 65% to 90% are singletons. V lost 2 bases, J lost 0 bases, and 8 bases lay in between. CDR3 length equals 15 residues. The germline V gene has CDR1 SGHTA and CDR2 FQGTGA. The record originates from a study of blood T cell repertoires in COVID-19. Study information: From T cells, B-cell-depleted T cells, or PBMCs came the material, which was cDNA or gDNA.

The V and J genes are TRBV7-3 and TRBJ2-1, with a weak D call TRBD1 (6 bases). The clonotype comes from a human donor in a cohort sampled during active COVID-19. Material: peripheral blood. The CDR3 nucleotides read TGTGCCAGCAGCTTACAACAGGGCTCCTACAATGAGCAGTTCTTC. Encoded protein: CASSLQQGSYNEQFF.